This entry lists 4 T cell receptor beta chains sequenced from one sample in a study of cytomegalovirus exposure and HLA in healthy donors. PCR primers comprised 60 Vbeta and 13 Jbeta primers. Profiled with immunoSEQ multiplex PCR; TCRdb holds only in-frame clones, not every one. The data contain under 300,000 clones, over 70% of them singletons. The specimen sequenced was PBMCs. These receptors were collected from an older woman in good health and CMV-seropositive.

The rearrangement links TRBV6-5 to TRBJ2-5; tentatively, D is TRBD2 (6 bases). The germline CDR1 and CDR2 sequences are MNHEY and SVGAGI. V shed 4 bases and J shed 1 base, with 7 bases lying between them. This CDR3 region has 13 residues. The CDR3 loop is CASSWRGQETQYF. CDR3 in DNA: TGTGCCAGCAGTTGGCGGGGCCAAGAGACCCAGTACTTC.

The V gene is TRBV12-5, the J gene TRBJ1-1; tentatively, D is TRBD1 (5 bases). The CDR3 consists of 13 residues. Deletions cut 7 bases from V and 6 bases from J, with 15 bases between. Germline V gives CDR1 LGHNT, CDR2 FRNRAP. CDR3 DNA: TGTGCTAGTGCCCTCTACAGGACCGCTGAAGCTTTCTTT. Its translation: CASALYRTAEAFF.

The J gene is TRBJ2-3, the V gene TRBV10-1, with D hard to call. Trimming took off 5 bases at V and 1 base at J, with 7 bases between the two ends. The germline V gene encodes CDR1 WNHNN and CDR2 SYGVQD (reference sequence). This CDR3 has 13 residues. The CDR3 coding sequence is TGCGCCAGCAGTCTAGGTCGCACAGATACGCAGTATTTT. Translating gives CASSLGRTDTQYF.

CDR3 bases: TGTGCCAGCAGTTACCTTTCTAGCGGGATTTGTGATACGCAGTATTTT. As protein: CASSYLSSGICDTQYF. This sequence joins TRBV6-8 and TRBJ2-3, with 9 bases lining up with TRBD2. The CDR3 contains 16 residues. Germline V gene sequence: CDR1 MNHGY, CDR2 SAAAGT. Trimming took 2 bases from V and 6 from J; bases not matched to a gene: 9.